This T cell receptor beta chain was sequenced in a study of CD8+ T cells in alopecia areata. The germline gives CDR1 GTSNPN, CDR2 SVGIG (reference sequence). Trimming shortened V by 5 bases and J by 6 bases, and 13 bases separated the two germline ends. The CDR3 length is 13 residues. Study-wide results and caveats: Sequences from scalp samples also cover resident alphabeta T cells of normal skin. Especially in alopecia totalis/universalis, lesional scalp showed greater clonality than normal scalp did.

TCR sequencing used cDNA made by reverse transcription of extracted RNA. Assay: immunoSEQ multiplex PCR; the TCRdb copy retains only in-frame clones and omits some. The top ten hold 6.5% to 7.5% of the sample, which has approximately 150,000 clones, over 45% seen once. In regard to this clone: Antigen specificity is unknown.

V is TRBV30 and J is TRBJ2-2; D is possibly TRBD2 (5 bases). Sequencing was done on a sample of CD4+ T cells sorted from blood. This TCR was sampled from a human donor with alopecia areata. The CDR3 nucleotides read TGTGCCTGGTCCCGCCGGGATGCCGGGGAGCTGTTTTTT. This sequence encodes CAWSRRDAGELFF.